The 11 T cell receptor beta chains listed next were all sequenced from one sample in a study of vaccination and CD4 T cells after COVID-19. The Oncomine TCR Beta short-read assay generated sequence data from the DNA of cultured CD4+ T cells. TCRdb redid the calling of the PCR reads with MiXCR, one entry per CDR3 protein. The repertoire holds around 13,000 distinct CDR3 sequences, with roughly 72% as singletons. The treatment denotes: roughly 11-day PBMC culture with coronavirus spike peptide pools or control peptides (ViraFEST assay). Their target antigens are unknown. Sequenced here: CD4+ T cells from blood, cultured in vitro, sampled after SARS-CoV-2 vaccination. Receptors originate from a human donor who received a COVID-19 vaccine.

The rearrangement links TRBV6-1 to TRBJ1-6, with a weak D call TRBD1 (5 bases). Germline lookup yields CDR1 MNHNS and CDR2 SASEGT. Trimming removed 7 bases from V and 10 bases from J, with 14 bases in between. The CDR3 contains 13 residues. CDR3 residues: CASTGRRDSPLHF. CDR3 in DNA: TGTGCCAGCACGGGCAGGAGGGACTCACCCCTCCACTTT.

The chain joins TRBV20-1 to TRBJ1-2; D is perhaps TRBD1 (6 bases). The CDR3 covers 13 residues. CDR1 is DFQATT and CDR2 is SNEGSKA in the germline V gene (reference sequence). Trimming pared 7 bases from V and 8 bases from J, leaving 20 bases between. CDR3 bases: TGCAGTGTTTTTAAACAGGGTTACTGGGGCTACACCTTC. Translated, it gives CSVFKQGYWGYTF.

The CDR3 bases are TGCAGTGCTCTAGGGTCAGCTACCTACAATGAGCAGTTCTTC. This encodes CSALGSATYNEQFF. The chain has TRBV20-1 and TRBJ2-1; no reliable D call. Germline V gives CDR1 DFQATT, CDR2 SNEGSKA (reference sequence). The V end lost 5 bases, the J end lost 2 bases, and 13 bases lay between the germline ends. The CDR3 sequence is 14 residues long.

The CDR3 DNA follows: TGCAGTGCTAAAACAGGGGGCAAGGACTATGGCTACACCTTC. This codes for CSAKTGGKDYGYTF. The V and J genes are TRBV20-1 and TRBJ1-2; the match to TRBD1 covers 9 bases. This CDR3 is built from 14 residues. After removal of 4 bases from V and 3 bases from J, the junction contained 6 bases not matched to a gene. Germline CDR1 and CDR2: DFQATT and SNEGSKA (reference sequence).

This chain connects TRBV7-2 to TRBJ2-5, with D unclear. CDR1 SGHTA and CDR2 FQGNSA come from the germline V gene. The CDR3 runs 12 residues. The germline V and J ends were trimmed by 2 bases and 4 bases, with 5 bases remaining between them. The CDR3 region is CASSLPGETQYF. In nucleotides, the CDR3 is TGTGCCAGCAGCTTACCGGGAGAGACCCAGTACTTC.

This rearrangement joins TRBV2 to TRBJ2-3; D is possibly TRBD1 or TRBD2 (6 bases each). The CDR3 spans 18 residues. CDR1 is SNHLY and CDR2 is FYNNEI in the germline V gene. V was shortened by 6 bases and J by 0 bases, with 22 bases between the two germline ends. The CDR3 nucleotides read TGTGCCAGCAGCTTATTCCTAGGGGGGAGAAGAAGCACAGATACGCAGTATTTT. Translation: CASSLFLGGRRSTDTQYF.

The chain recombines TRBV5-1 with TRBJ2-5; D tentatively reads TRBD1 or TRBD2 (5 bases each). Per the germline V gene, CDR1 is SGHRS and CDR2 is YFSETQ. The V end lost 2 bases, the J end lost 5 bases, and 10 bases lay between the germline ends. The CDR3 runs 13 residues. Here the CDR3 reads CASSFGREETQYF. In DNA, the CDR3 is TGCGCCAGCAGCTTCGGCAGGGAGGAGACCCAGTACTTC.

In its sample, this clonotype was seen once. The chain recombines TRBV30 with TRBJ2-5, with 7 nucleotides matching TRBD1. V was pared by 0 bases and J by 5 bases, with 6 bases of the junction left unmatched. Germline values: CDR1 GTSNPN, CDR2 SVGIG (reference sequence). CDR3 length: 14 amino acids. CDR3 sequence: CAWSVGGDEETQYF. DNA of the CDR3: TGTGCCTGGAGTGTAGGGGGCGACGAGGAGACCCAGTACTTC.

V gene TRBV18 combines with J gene TRBJ2-1; 8 bases fit TRBD2. The CDR3 runs to 15 residues. Unmatched junction bases numbered 6, after V lost 4 bases and J lost 4 bases. The germline V gene encodes CDR1 KGHSH and CDR2 LQKENI. CDR3 bases: TGTGCCAGCTCACGGGGGGCTAGCGGGTACAATGAGCAGTTCTTC. It specifies CASSRGASGYNEQFF.

V is TRBV6-5 and J is TRBJ1-1; no clear D gene. Deletions cut 2 bases from V and 0 bases from J, with 13 bases between. The CDR3 covers 16 residues. In germline, CDR1 is MNHEY, CDR2 SVGAGI. CDR3 loop: CASSYGRPGLNTEAFF. The CDR3 bases are TGTGCCAGCAGTTACGGCCGACCAGGACTGAACACTGAAGCTTTCTTT.

This rearrangement joins TRBV20-1 to TRBJ2-2; D is possibly TRBD2 (7 bases). V lost 1 base to trimming and J lost 7 bases, with 13 bases between them. The CDR3 consists of 14 residues. Looked up from germline, CDR1 is DFQATT and CDR2 is SNEGSKA (reference sequence). The CDR3 sequence: CSARVAGADGELFF. In DNA form, the CDR3 reads TGCAGTGCTAGAGTGGCGGGGGCGGACGGGGAGCTGTTTTTT.